Listed below are T cell receptor beta chains from one sample, sequenced in a study of regulatory T cells in long-lasting Graves disease. Each CDR3 protein is one row after TCRdb ran MiXCR on the multiplex PCR reads. The top ten clones hold under 20% of a sample with roughly 420,000 distinct CDR3 sequences, 12% to 15% of them seen once. The same data also went into a second study, on T cells in Graves' hyperthyroidism and ophthalmopathy.

The input for sequencing was peripheral blood mononuclear cells (PBMCs), taken at new diagnosis, from a patient treated with antithyroid drugs. Receptors were obtained from a woman in her forties or fifties with Graves disease. CDR3s include the opening cysteine and the closing phenylalanine or tryptophan. D genes are given only for firm matches. Clone size appears in some rows only: once, few, many, or a class for an expanded clone.

j_call | d_call | v_call | clone_size | cdr3_nt | cdr3_aa
TRBJ2-3 | NA | TRBV19 | many | TGTGCCAGTAGTTCTTCGACACCGGTGGCAGATACGCAGTATTTT | CASSSSTPVADTQYF
TRBJ2-7 | NA | TRBV18 | many | TGTGCCAGCTCAATTGGGGGGACCTACGAGCAGTACTTC | CASSIGGTYEQYF
TRBJ2-7 | TRBD1 | TRBV7-3 | many | TGTGCCAGCAGCTCCGACAGGGGCTACGAGCAGTACTTC | CASSSDRGYEQYF
TRBJ2-4 | NA | TRBV5-6 | many | TGTGCCAGCAGCTTGGCCAGTAGCGGCCTAAACATTCAGTACTTC | CASSLASSGLNIQYF
TRBJ1-3 | NA | TRBV11-2 | many | TGTGCCAGCAGCGCGATTACAGGGAGCGGCACCATATATTTT | CASSAITGSGTIYF
TRBJ2-3 | NA | TRBV28 | many | TGTGCCAGCAGTTTTCGGTCCGGCAGGGGTGGAGATACGCAGTATTTT | CASSFRSGRGGDTQYF
TRBJ1-1 | NA | TRBV28 | many | TGTGCCAGCAGTTCCTCGGGACCCGCGGTCACTGAAGCTTTCTTT | CASSSSGPAVTEAFF
TRBJ1-2 | NA | TRBV28 | NA | TGTGCCAGCAGTCGGTCCCCGGGCCAAACCGAGGACTATGGCTACACCTTC | CASSRSPGQTEDYGYTF
TRBJ2-3 | NA | TRBV11-2 | many | TGTGCCAGCAGCTACCCAGGGGTCTCAAGCACAGATACGCAGTATTTT | CASSYPGVSSTDTQYF
TRBJ2-5 | NA | TRBV28 | NA | TGTGCCAGCAGTTTCAGTCCCCATAGGGAGACCCAGTACTTC | CASSFSPHRETQYF
TRBJ2-7 | TRBD2 | TRBV4-2 | NA | TGTGCCAGCAGCCAAGACGGGGGACTAGCGGGAGATAGTGAGCAGTACTTC | CASSQDGGLAGDSEQYF
TRBJ1-1 | NA | TRBV5-8 | few | TGTGCCAGCAACGCCCGGACGGAGAACACTGAAGCTTTCTTT | CASNARTENTEAFF
TRBJ2-7 | TRBD1 | TRBV6-5 | many | TGTGCCAGCAGTTACTCAGGGACAGGTGGAACCTACGAGCAGTACTTC | CASSYSGTGGTYEQYF
TRBJ2-2 | TRBD2 | TRBV7-9 | few | TGTGCCAGCAGCTCCGGACTAGCGGGAAGGGACACCGGGGAGCTGTTTTTT | CASSSGLAGRDTGELFF
TRBJ2-7 | NA | TRBV7-9 | few | TGTGCCAGCAGCTCCGGACGGATGGGCTACGAGCAGTACTTC | CASSSGRMGYEQYF
TRBJ2-5 | TRBD2 | TRBV20-1 | many | TGCAGTGCTAGGAGGTGGTTAGGGACTAGCGGGTACCAAGAGACCCAGTACTTC | CSARRWLGTSGYQETQYF
TRBJ1-5 | NA | TRBV27 | many | TGTGCCAGCAGTTTCAATAGCAATCAGCCCCAGCATTTT | CASSFNSNQPQHF
TRBJ2-1 | TRBD2 | TRBV24-1 | many | TGTGCCACCAGTGATTCCTTTTCCGGGACTAGTGCTTACAATGAGCAGTTCTTC | CATSDSFSGTSAYNEQFF
TRBJ2-1 | TRBD2 | TRBV5-8 | few | TGTGCCAGCAGCTTGGAGGCGGGAGGCTACGATGAGCAGTTCTTC | CASSLEAGGYDEQFF
TRBJ2-3 | NA | TRBV6-5 | many | TGTGCCAGCAGTTACGATGGGGGGCATAGCACAGATACGCAGTATTTT | CASSYDGGHSTDTQYF
TRBJ2-7 | NA | TRBV5-4 | many | TGTGCCAGCAGCTTGGCCTTCACAGGTCCTTTACGCGAGCAGTACTTC | CASSLAFTGPLREQYF
TRBJ1-4 | NA | TRBV27 | NA | TGTGCCAGCAGTTTAACCGGGACGTCAAAACTGTTTTTT | CASSLTGTSKLFF
TRBJ2-3 | TRBD2 | TRBV11-3 | many | TGTGCCAGCAGCTTAGGTCTAGCGGGAGGGCCCAATACGCAGTATTTT | CASSLGLAGGPNTQYF
TRBJ2-1 | NA | TRBV4-1 | few | TGCGCCAGCAGCCAAGACGGATTTTCCCGGGGATACGGGAATGAGCAGTTCTTC | CASSQDGFSRGYGNEQFF
TRBJ2-4 | NA | TRBV18 | many | TGTGCCAGCTCACCAGGAGAGAGTCGAAGGGACATTCAGTACTTC | CASSPGESRRDIQYF
TRBJ1-2 | NA | TRBV20-1 | many | TGCAGTGCTAGAATGGTCCAGGGGACAAATAACTATGGCTACACCTTC | CSARMVQGTNNYGYTF
TRBJ2-7 | NA | TRBV20-1 | many | TGCAGTGAGGGCAAGGTGTCCTACGAGCAGTACTTC | CSEGKVSYEQYF
TRBJ2-5 | NA | TRBV18 | many | TGTGCCAGCTCACCACAGGTAGACGTCGAGACCCAGTACTTC | CASSPQVDVETQYF
TRBJ2-3 | NA | TRBV7-8 | many | TGTGCCAGCAGCTTACTTGGGGATTCCTCAGATACGCAGTATTTT | CASSLLGDSSDTQYF
TRBJ2-5 | NA | TRBV7-2 | many | TGTGCCAGCAGCTTGAGGGTCCAAGAGACCCAGTACTTC | CASSLRVQETQYF
TRBJ2-5 | TRBD2 | TRBV28 | many | TGTGCCAGCAGTTTGCTGTCCCCACATGGGACTAGCGGGAGTCTAGGAGAGACCCAGTACTTC | CASSLLSPHGTSGSLGETQYF
TRBJ2-1 | NA | TRBV7-8 | NA | TGTGCCAGCAGCTGGGGGGATAGTTGGCCTGACAATGAGCAGTTCTTC | CASSWGDSWPDNEQFF
TRBJ2-1 | NA | TRBV5-1 | few | TGCGCCAGCAGCTTGCGGCTAGCCGATATAAATGAGCAGTTCTTC | CASSLRLADINEQFF
TRBJ2-3 | TRBD2 | TRBV5-1 | few | TGCGCCAGCAGCTTGGTGTCTAGCGGGAGCCTTACGCAGTATTTT | CASSLVSSGSLTQYF
TRBJ2-2 | TRBD2 | TRBV7-6 | many | TGTGCCAGCAGCTTATACGATCCTTTAGCGGGAGCGAACACCGGGGAGCTGTTTTTT | CASSLYDPLAGANTGELFF
TRBJ2-5 | NA | TRBV12-3/TRBV12-4 | many | TGTGCCAGCGGCCTACAAAAGACCCAGTACTTC | CASGLQKTQYF
TRBJ1-6 | NA | TRBV27 | many | TGTGCCAGCAGTTCCTACCGGGGCCCCACAGGGCATTCACCCCTCCACTTT | CASSSYRGPTGHSPLHF
TRBJ2-7 | NA | TRBV28 | many | TGTGCCAGCAGTGCCCCTACGACATCCTCCTACGAGCAGTACTTC | CASSAPTTSSYEQYF
TRBJ2-3 | NA | TRBV3-1 | many | TGTGCCAGCAGCCTTATTCTTGGGGGCACAGATACGCAGTATTTT | CASSLILGGTDTQYF
TRBJ2-1 | TRBD2 | TRBV3-1 | NA | TGTGCCAGCAGCCCCACGCTAGCGGGAGTGGCCTACAATGAGCAGTTCTTC | CASSPTLAGVAYNEQFF
TRBJ2-5 | TRBD1 | TRBV2 | NA | TGTGCCAGCGTCCCAGGGGGTCTGGTCCAAGAGACCCGGTACTTC | CASVPGGLVQETRYF
TRBJ2-3 | NA | TRBV7-9 | few | TGTGCCAGCAGCCTACTCAGGGGGGAACTCGATACGCAGTATTTT | CASSLLRGELDTQYF
TRBJ2-7 | TRBD2 | TRBV7-9 | many | TGTGCCAGCAGCTTCGGGACTAGCGGGAGAACGGATCACGAGCAGTACTTC | CASSFGTSGRTDHEQYF
TRBJ2-1 | TRBD2 | TRBV20-1 | few | TGCAGTGCTAGAAAACCGGGACTAGCGGTTAACAATGAGCAGTTCTTC | CSARKPGLAVNNEQFF
TRBJ2-5 | TRBD2 | TRBV6-1 | NA | TGTGCCAGCAGGCAACTAGCGGGATCCCGCCAGTACTTC | CASRQLAGSRQYF
TRBJ2-1 | TRBD2 | TRBV6-2/TRBV6-3 | NA | TGTGCCAGCAGACCGCCGGGTAGCGGGAAATACAATGAGCAGTTCTTC | CASRPPGSGKYNEQFF
TRBJ1-1 | NA | TRBV9 | few | TGTGCCAGCAGCGTAGGGACAGATGCTGAAGCTTTCTTT | CASSVGTDAEAFF
TRBJ2-1 | NA | TRBV19 | few | TGTGCCAGTAGTATAGGGGGGATTAGGTCCTACAATGAGCAGTTCTTC | CASSIGGIRSYNEQFF
TRBJ2-7 | NA | TRBV28 | many | TGTGCCAGCAGCCCGGGCCCCGCACCCTACGAGCAGTACTTC | CASSPGPAPYEQYF
TRBJ1-5 | TRBD1 | TRBV28 | few | TGTGCCAGCACCCCTGGGACAGATAGCAATCAGCCCCAGCATTTT | CASTPGTDSNQPQHF
TRBJ2-3 | NA | TRBV11-2 | many | TGTGCCAGCAGCTTAGATTCGTACACAGATACGCAGTATTTT | CASSLDSYTDTQYF
TRBJ2-7 | TRBD1 | TRBV5-1 | many | TGCGCCAGCAGCTGGGGGACAGGGCCCTCCTACGAGCAGTACTTC | CASSWGTGPSYEQYF
TRBJ1-2 | TRBD1 | TRBV5-8 | many | TGCGCCAGCAGCTTGGCGACAGGGAGTGCCCTTTATGGCTACACCTTC | CASSLATGSALYGYTF
TRBJ1-1 | TRBD1 | TRBV18 | many | TGTGCCAGCTCACCCTCAGGGGGCAAAGCTGAAGCTTTCTTT | CASSPSGGKAEAFF
TRBJ2-7 | NA | TRBV2 | many | TGTGCCAGCAGGATGCGGGACTCCTCGGTCTACGAGCAGTACTTC | CASRMRDSSVYEQYF
TRBJ1-2 | NA | TRBV2 | many | TGTGCCAGCAGTGATACAGCTAACTATGGCTACACCTTC | CASSDTANYGYTF